A single sample gave rise to the 18 T cell receptor beta chains below, sequenced in a study of cytomegalovirus exposure and HLA in healthy donors. PCR amplification relied on 60 Vbeta primers (plus 13 Jbeta primers). Libraries were prepared by immunoSEQ multiplex PCR; TCRdb keeps only in-frame clonotypes and omits some of them. The sample carries fewer than 250,000 clones, around 81% recorded once. Sequenced sample: PBMCs. These receptors all come from a woman between 45 and 65 years old in good health and CMV-seropositive.

The V call is TRBV11-2, the J call TRBJ1-1; TRBD1 agrees at 7 bases. CDR3 length: 15 amino acids. Germline CDR1 SGHAT, CDR2 FQNNGV. The junction had 6 bases not matched to a gene; V was cut back by 0 bases and J by 5 bases. The CDR3 DNA reads TGTGCCAGCAGCTTAGATCATAACAGGGGTACTGAAGCTTTCTTT. Translating it yields CASSLDHNRGTEAFF.

The J gene is TRBJ2-7, the V gene TRBV5-4; TRBD2 is a possible D gene (5 bases). The germline V gene encodes CDR1 SGHNT and CDR2 YYREEE (reference sequence). V lost 5 bases, J lost 10 bases, and 16 bases lay in between. CDR3 length: 12 amino acids. The CDR3 DNA follows: TGTGCCAGCAGTTACTCGGGAAGCCCTCAGTACTTC. Protein sequence: CASSYSGSPQYF. The whole variable domain, filled in from reference TRBV5-4 and TRBJ2-7, reads ETGVTQSPTHLIKTRGQQVTLRCSSQSGHNTVSWYQQALGQGPQFIFQYYREEENGRGNFPPRFSGLQFPNYSSELNVNALELDDSALYLCASSYSGSPQYFGPGTRLTVT.

CDR3 coding DNA: TGTGCCAGCAGTGAGGGGACAGCCCACCCGAACACCGGGGAGCTGTTTTTT. Its protein product is CASSEGTAHPNTGELFF. The chain links TRBV6-1 to TRBJ2-2, with 7 bases fitting TRBD1. Germline values: CDR1 MNHNS, CDR2 SASEGT. CDR3 length: 17 residues. V lost 3 bases to trimming and J lost 0 bases; unmatched junction nucleotides: 7.

This chain links TRBV5-1 with TRBJ2-3; possibly TRBD2 for D (6 bases). The CDR3 contains 16 residues. The V end was cut by 4 bases, the J end by 2 bases, with 17 bases between. Germline lookup yields CDR1 SGHRS and CDR2 YFSETQ. The CDR3 DNA reads TGCGCCAGCAGCCTGCGGCCTAGCGCCTACACAGATACGCAGTATTTT. Amino acids: CASSLRPSAYTDTQYF.

The chain employs TRBV7-6 and TRBJ2-5; 8 positions match TRBD2. This CDR3 is 17 amino acids long. Germline V gene lookup returns CDR1 SGHVS and CDR2 FNYEAQ. Germline trimming cut 2 bases from V and 4 bases from J; bases unmatched to any gene: 12. The CDR3 nucleotides read TGTGCCAGCAGCTTAAGATGGCGGGGGGCACAGGGAGAGACCCAGTACTTC. It translates to CASSLRWRGAQGETQYF.

The rearrangement links TRBV7-2 to TRBJ2-5; 12 bases map to TRBD2. CDR3 length: 17 amino acids. Germline V lookup: CDR1 SGHTA, CDR2 FQGNSA. V trimming: 2 bases; J trimming: 1 base; junction bases outside the gene matches: 5. The CDR3 DNA reads as TGTGCCAGCAGCTTATGGCTAGCGGGGGGGTTCCAAGAGACCCAGTACTTC. This gives the protein CASSLWLAGGFQETQYF.

This clone was counted once. This chain links TRBV18 with TRBJ2-3; 9 nucleotides match TRBD2. Germline trimming cut 2 bases from V and 4 bases from J; bases unmatched to any gene: 4. CDR3 length equals 15 residues. In germline, CDR1 is KGHSH, CDR2 LQKENI. The CDR3 DNA reads TGTGCCAGCTCACCATCTAGCGGGGTGGCAGATACGCAGTATTTT. Translating it yields CASSPSSGVADTQYF.

V and J are TRBV19 and TRBJ1-2; 8 bases are shared with TRBD1. This CDR3 comprises 15 residues. V lost 5 bases, J lost 7 bases, and 12 bases stayed unmatched. Germline CDR1 and CDR2: LNHDA and SQIVND (reference sequence). The CDR3 here is CASSSQDRDAAGYTF. CDR3 bases: TGTGCCAGTAGTTCCCAGGACAGGGATGCTGCTGGCTACACCTTC.

This clone came up once. The chain carries TRBV7-2 and TRBJ2-3; D is perhaps TRBD1 (6 bases). This CDR3 has 14 amino acids. CDR1 is SGHTA, CDR2 FQGNSA, per germline. V shed 3 bases and J shed 2 bases, with 9 bases lying between them. The CDR3 loop reads CASSLAGATDTQYF. The DNA for the CDR3 is TGTGCCAGCAGCTTGGCAGGGGCCACAGATACGCAGTATTTT.

The V gene is TRBV7-8, the J gene TRBJ2-7; perhaps TRBD1 as D (5 bases). This CDR3 region has 15 residues. V was cut by 4 bases and J by 3 bases, with 16 bases left in between. CDR1 and CDR2 (germline): SGHVS, FQNEAQ. The CDR3 DNA is TGTGCCAGCAGCTCTGAGGCAGGGATGGACTACGAGCAGTACTTC. Protein: CASSSEAGMDYEQYF.

Only a few counts were recorded for this clone. V gene TRBV28 combines with J gene TRBJ2-6; no firm D call. The CDR3 extends over 16 amino acids. Germline V gives CDR1 MDHEN, CDR2 SYDVKM. Trimming took off 8 bases at V and 2 bases at J, with 16 bases between the two ends. CDR3: CASLPTVGAGANVLTF. DNA of the CDR3: TGTGCCAGCCTTCCCACAGTGGGTGCTGGGGCCAACGTCCTGACTTTC.

DNA for the CDR3: TGTGCCAGCCAGCGGGGGGAGGGTGAAAAACTGTTTTTT. This codes for CASQRGEGEKLFF. This chain connects TRBV2 to TRBJ1-4; weak D call: TRBD1 (5 bases). Germline V gene lookup returns CDR1 SNHLY and CDR2 FYNNEI. V lost 8 bases and J 7 bases, leaving 14 bases between the germline ends. The CDR3 runs to 13 residues.

The chain has TRBV5-4 and TRBJ2-2; D unresolved. Germline V gives CDR1 SGHNT, CDR2 YYREEE (reference sequence). V was pared by 0 bases and J by 3 bases, with 6 bases between. The CDR3 is made up of 14 amino acids. The CDR3 DNA sequence: TGTGCCAGCAGCTTGGCGCAGTACACCGGGGAGCTGTTTTTT. It encodes CASSLAQYTGELFF.

The chain is built from TRBV28 and TRBJ1-2; TRBD1 matches at 9 bases. Germline-derived CDR1 and CDR2 are MDHEN and SYDVKM. The CDR3 contains 14 residues. After removal of 4 bases from V and 4 bases from J, the junction contained 4 bases not matched to a gene. In nucleotides, the CDR3 is TGTGCCAGCAGTTCAGGGACAGGGACCTATGGCTACACCTTC. This gives the protein CASSSGTGTYGYTF.

This chain links TRBV9 with TRBJ2-2; 7 positions match TRBD1. The germline V gene encodes CDR1 SGDLS and CDR2 YYNGEE. Trimming removed 1 base from V and 5 bases from J; junction bases left unmatched: 2. This CDR3 is 14 amino acids long. Written as DNA, the CDR3 is TGTGCCAGCAGCGTAAAGGGGGCGACCGGGGAGCTGTTTTTT. Protein sequence: CASSVKGATGELFF.

CDR3 amino acids: CASSRTSSNQPQHF. The DNA of the CDR3 is TGTGCCAGCAGCCGGACATCTAGCAATCAGCCCCAGCATTTT. The rearrangement links TRBV28 to TRBJ1-5; D possibly corresponds to TRBD1 (5 bases). There are 14 residues in the CDR3. Per germline, CDR1 MDHEN and CDR2 SYDVKM. V dropped 6 bases and J dropped 0 bases, with 9 bases sitting between them.

To note about this clone: One end of the junction fails to match germline, which may point to a read error. The genes are TRBV2 and TRBJ2-7; D perhaps matches TRBD1 (6 bases). Per germline, CDR1 SNHLY and CDR2 FYNNEI. This CDR3 is built from 15 residues. The CDR3 sequence is CAGSEGRGPSYEQYF. DNA of the CDR3: TGTGCCGGCAGTGAAGGCAGGGGACCGTCCTACGAGCAGTACTTC.

V gene TRBV5-1 combines with J gene TRBJ2-3, with 8 bases lining up with TRBD2. Germline CDR1 reads SGHRS; CDR2 reads YFSETQ. CDR3 length equals 16 residues. V lost 1 base, J lost 0 bases, and 4 bases stayed unmatched. CDR3 sequence: CASSLLRGGSTDTQYF. In nucleotides, the CDR3 is TGCGCCAGCAGCTTGCTACGCGGGGGGAGCACAGATACGCAGTATTTT.